The text below deals with one TCR beta chain. Trimming cost V 7 bases and J 8 bases; bases outside gene matches: 1. This CDR3 is built from 12 residues. Methods used by the authors: Cell counts per sample came from amplifying reference gene primers. Repertoires were generated with immunoSEQ multiplex PCR, while TCRdb's copy carries only in-frame clones and drops some. From that table come the V and J calls and clone size; the DNA was used to work out D and trimming. The table records fewer than 450,000 clones, more than 75% of them present only once. These data are taken from a study of blood T cell repertoires in COVID-19. Study-level information: The origin of the acute and convalescent COVID-19 samples was the United States, Italy and Spain. In each case, the material was cDNA or gDNA derived from T cells, B-cell-depleted T cells, or PBMCs.

Sequencing used peripheral blood. The chain uses TRBV12-3 or TRBV12-4 and TRBJ2-1, with 11 bases identical to TRBD2. This clonotype was sampled from a woman under 30 who had recovered from COVID-19. The CDR3 sequence is CASTGLADEQFF. CDR3 DNA: TGTGCCAGCACGGGACTAGCGGATGAGCAGTTCTTC.